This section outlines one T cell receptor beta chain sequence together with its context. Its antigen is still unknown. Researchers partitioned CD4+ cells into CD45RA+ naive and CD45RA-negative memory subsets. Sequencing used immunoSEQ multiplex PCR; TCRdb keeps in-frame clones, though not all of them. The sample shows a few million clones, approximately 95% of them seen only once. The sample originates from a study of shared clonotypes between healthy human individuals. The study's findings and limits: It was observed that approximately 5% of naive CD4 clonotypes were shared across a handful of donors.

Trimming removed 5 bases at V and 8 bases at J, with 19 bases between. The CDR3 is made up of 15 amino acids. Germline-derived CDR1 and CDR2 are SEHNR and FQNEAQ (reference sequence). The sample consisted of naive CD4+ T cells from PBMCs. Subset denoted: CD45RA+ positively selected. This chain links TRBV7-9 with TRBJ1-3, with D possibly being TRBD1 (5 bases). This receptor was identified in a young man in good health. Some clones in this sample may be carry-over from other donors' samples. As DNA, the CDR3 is TGTGCCAGCAGCCACGGCGGCGGGACGGGAGACACCATATATTTT. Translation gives CASSHGGGTGDTIYF.